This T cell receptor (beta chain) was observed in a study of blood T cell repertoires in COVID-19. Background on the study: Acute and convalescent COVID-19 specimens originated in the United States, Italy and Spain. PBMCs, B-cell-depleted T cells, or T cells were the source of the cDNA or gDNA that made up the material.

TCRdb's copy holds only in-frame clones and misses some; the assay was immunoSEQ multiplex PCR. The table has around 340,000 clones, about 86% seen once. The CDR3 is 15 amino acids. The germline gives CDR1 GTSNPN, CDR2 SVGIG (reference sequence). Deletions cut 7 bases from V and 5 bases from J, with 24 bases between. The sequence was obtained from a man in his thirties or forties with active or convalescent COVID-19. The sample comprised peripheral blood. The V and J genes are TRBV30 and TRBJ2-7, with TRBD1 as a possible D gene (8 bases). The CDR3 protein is CALPSGQGGMHEQYF. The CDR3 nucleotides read TGTGCCTTACCCTCCGGACAGGGAGGGATGCACGAGCAGTACTTC. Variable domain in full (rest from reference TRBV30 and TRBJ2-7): SQTIHQWPATLVQPVGSPLSLECTVEGTSNPNLYWYRQAAGRGLQLLFYSVGIGQISSEVPQNLSASRPQDRQFILSSKKLLLSDSGFYLCALPSGQGGMHEQYFGPGTRLTVT.